The 29 T cell receptor beta chains below come from one sample, sequenced in a study of T cell responses to AZD1222 COVID-19 vaccine. Assay used: immunoSEQ multiplex PCR; TCRdb lists only in-frame clones, some missing. The table lists some 120,000 clones, approximately 85% of them singletons. The specimen comprised peripheral blood, sampled on day 0 of MenACWY control vaccination. Source of these receptors: an adult in good health.

The rearrangement links TRBV7-2 to TRBJ2-3; D is uncertain. Germline-derived CDR1 and CDR2 are SGHTA and FQGNSA. Trimming shortened V by 5 bases and J by 3 bases, and 15 bases separated the two germline ends. This CDR3 has 15 residues. The CDR3 is CASSPTYLETDTQYF. DNA for the CDR3: TGTGCCAGCAGCCCAACCTATCTGGAGACAGATACGCAGTATTTT.

This sequence joins TRBV29-1 and TRBJ1-2, with D perhaps TRBD1 (5 bases). With 1 base removed from V and 2 bases from J, the gap between germline ends came to 11 bases. In germline, CDR1 is SQVTM, CDR2 ANQGSEA. This CDR3 has 14 amino acids. CDR3 sequence: CSVEGRGVNYGYTF. CDR3 nucleotide sequence: TGCAGCGTTGAAGGGCGAGGGGTGAACTATGGCTACACCTTC.

This clone has more than one count but fewer than ten. This chain uses TRBV16 with TRBJ1-4; D gene ambiguous. The germline V gene has CDR1 KGHSY and CDR2 FQNENV. This CDR3 has 14 amino acids. Trimming cost V 0 bases and J 8 bases, with 10 bases left between them. This CDR3 reads CASSQSNGGEKLFF. CDR3 coding DNA: TGTGCCAGCAGCCAATCGAACGGAGGGGAAAAACTGTTTTTT.

The rearrangement uses TRBV5-6 and TRBJ2-3, with 8 positions matching TRBD2. CDR1 is SGHDT and CDR2 is YYEEEE in the germline V gene. V lost 0 bases to trimming and J lost 4 bases; unmatched junction nucleotides: 10. This CDR3 has 17 residues. The CDR3 region has the DNA TGTGCCAGCAGCTTGGGGTTTCCGGGGGGGCCCCCAGATACGCAGTATTTT. It is translated as CASSLGFPGGPPDTQYF.

In its sample, this clone was seen a few times. The chain uses TRBV18 and TRBJ2-5, with TRBD1 as a possible D gene (5 bases). Germline loops: CDR1 KGHSH, CDR2 LQKENI. The CDR3 is 15 residues long. The V gene lost 3 bases and the J gene lost 1 base, with 12 bases spanning the gap. CDR3 region: CASSPPTESQETQYF. The CDR3 DNA sequence: TGTGCCAGCTCACCCCCGACAGAGAGCCAAGAGACCCAGTACTTC.

This chain links TRBV5-1 with TRBJ2-1, with 13 bases matching TRBD2. Losses at the gene ends were 4 bases for V and 15 bases for J; bases not matched to a gene: 16. The germline V gene has CDR1 SGHRS and CDR2 YFSETQ. The CDR3 spans 16 residues. Here the CDR3 reads CASSRGTSGATMSAFF. The DNA of the CDR3 is TGCGCCAGCAGCCGCGGGACTAGCGGGGCCACAATGAGCGCGTTCTTC.

The CDR3 sequence is CASSLRHGAKNIQYF. CDR3 coding DNA: TGTGCCAGCAGTTTACGGCACGGAGCCAAAAACATTCAGTACTTC. The chain combines TRBV28 with TRBJ2-4; D is unclear. Between the trimmed V and J ends, which lost 2 bases and 0 bases, there was a span of 8 bases. The CDR3 is 15 residues long. Germline V gives CDR1 MDHEN, CDR2 SYDVKM.

This sequence joins TRBV11-2 and TRBJ2-5; tentative D call: TRBD1 (6 bases). Between the trimmed V and J ends, which lost 4 bases and 5 bases, there was a span of 20 bases. This CDR3 is built from 16 residues. Germline CDR1 is SGHAT and CDR2 is FQNNGV. The CDR3 spells CASSSPINRDGETQYF. As DNA, the CDR3 is TGTGCCAGCAGCTCACCTATCAACAGGGATGGGGAGACCCAGTACTTC.

The chain recombines TRBV27 with TRBJ1-3, with D possibly TRBD1 on 6 matching bases. V lost 2 bases and J 4 bases, leaving 15 bases between the germline ends. In germline, CDR1 is MNHEY, CDR2 SMNVEV (reference sequence). The CDR3 has 16 residues. The CDR3 DNA reads as TGTGCCAGCAGTTTAAATCCCGGGACATTGGGAAACACCATATATTTT. It encodes CASSLNPGTLGNTIYF.

The rearrangement uses TRBV6-5 and TRBJ1-1; D remains unclear. The CDR3 spans 14 residues. The germline gives CDR1 MNHEY, CDR2 SVGAGI. Trimming removed 2 bases from V and 4 bases from J, with 11 bases in between. The CDR3 coding sequence is TGTGCCAGCAGTTACCGAGGGCAGAGCACTGAAGCTTTCTTT. This sequence encodes CASSYRGQSTEAFF.

The J gene is TRBJ1-4, the V gene TRBV5-1; D is possibly TRBD1 (5 bases). Trimming shortened V by 0 bases and J by 5 bases, and 20 bases separated the two germline ends. Germline V gives CDR1 SGHRS, CDR2 YFSETQ. The CDR3 length is 18 residues. The CDR3 DNA sequence: TGCGCCAGCAGCTTGGCCATATCTTCGCAGGGAAGGAATGAAAAACTGTTTTTT. Residues: CASSLAISSQGRNEKLFF.

The chain recombines TRBV4-2 with TRBJ1-6; no clear D gene. This CDR3 comprises 16 residues. The germline gives CDR1 LGHNA, CDR2 YNFKEQ. V was clipped by 0 bases and J by 3 bases, with 9 bases between them. Here the CDR3 DNA reads TGTGCCAGCAGCCAAGATCCCCTGGGCTATAATTCACCCCTCCACTTT. The encoded protein is CASSQDPLGYNSPLHF.

The rearrangement joins TRBV5-1 to TRBJ2-5; D assignment may be TRBD1 or TRBD2 (6 bases each). V lost 2 bases and J lost 4, with 12 bases in between. This CDR3 spans 14 amino acids. Germline CDR1 reads SGHRS; CDR2 reads YFSETQ. Here the CDR3 DNA reads TGCGCCAGCAGCTTTGGAGGGGGAAGAGAGACCCAGTACTTC. Its translation: CASSFGGGRETQYF.

The chain couples TRBV28 to TRBJ2-7; 8 positions match TRBD1. CDR3 size: 16 residues. Germline V CDR1 and CDR2: MDHEN, SYDVKM. The V and J ends lost 4 bases and 1 base, in that order; junction bases with no gene match: 9. The CDR3 spells CASSSHGQGQSYEQYF. CDR3 bases: TGTGCCAGCAGTTCCCATGGACAGGGTCAGTCCTACGAGCAGTACTTC. Together with reference TRBV28 and TRBJ2-7, the CDR3 gives the full variable domain: DVKVTQSSRYLVKRTGEKVFLECVQDMDHENMFWYRQDPGLGLRLIYFSYDVKMKEKGDIPEGYSVSREKKERFSLILESASTNQTSMYLCASSSHGQGQSYEQYFGPGTRLTVT.

The chain combines TRBV3-1 (or the pseudogene TRBV3-2) with TRBJ1-1; 7 bases are a match to TRBD1. This CDR3 comprises 16 residues. Unmatched junction bases numbered 7, after V lost 0 bases and J lost 3 bases. Germline CDR1 LGHDT, CDR2 YNNKEL (reference sequence). The CDR3 protein is CASSQERGRYDTEAFF. The CDR3 bases are TGTGCCAGCAGCCAAGAGAGGGGGCGTTATGACACTGAAGCTTTCTTT.

The chain couples TRBV7-2 to TRBJ1-4; a possible D gene is TRBD1 (5 bases). V lost 3 bases and J 7 bases, leaving 12 bases between the germline ends. Germline V CDR1 and CDR2: SGHTA, FQGNSA. The CDR3 contains 14 residues. The CDR3 DNA sequence: TGTGCCAGCAGCTTCGGGGGATCCAGTGAAAAACTGTTTTTT. This codes for CASSFGGSSEKLFF.

The gene calls are TRBV28 and TRBJ1-2; weak D call: TRBD1 (6 bases). Germline V gene sequence: CDR1 MDHEN, CDR2 SYDVKM. The CDR3 is made up of 15 amino acids. Trimming cost V 7 bases and J 3 bases, with 18 bases left between them. The CDR3 bases are TGTGCCAGCACCCCTGGGGGGGGCTTGGACTATGGCTACACCTTC. This gives the protein CASTPGGGLDYGYTF.

V usage is TRBV11-2 and J usage is TRBJ2-1; D possibly matches TRBD1 or TRBD2 (5 bases each). This CDR3 region has 13 residues. Trimming left V 5 bases short and J 8 bases short, with 13 bases between. Germline assignment: CDR1 SGHAT and CDR2 FQNNGV. The CDR3: CASSPLGDDEQFF. CDR3 nucleotide sequence: TGTGCCAGCAGCCCTCTGGGGGATGATGAGCAGTTCTTC.

This clone has just a few counts. V and J are TRBV10-3 and TRBJ2-2; 7 nucleotides line up with TRBD1. V shed 4 bases, J shed 3 bases, and the junction held 5 bases outside the gene matches. This CDR3 has 15 residues. Germline V gene data show CDR1 as ENHRY and CDR2 as SYGVKD. CDR3 nucleotides: TGTGCCATCAGTGCGGAAGGGGGCGACACCGGGGAGCTGTTTTTT. Encoded protein: CAISAEGGDTGELFF.

The CDR3, as DNA: TGTGCCAGTAGTATATATAGTAATGAAAAACTGTTTTTT. Amino acids: CASSIYSNEKLFF. This sequence joins TRBV19 and TRBJ1-4; D is unresolved. The V end lost 2 bases, the J end lost 4 bases, and 5 bases lay between the germline ends. The length of the CDR3 is 13 residues. Per the germline V gene, CDR1 is LNHDA and CDR2 is SQIVND (reference sequence).

The V call is TRBV3-1 (or the pseudogene TRBV3-2), the J call TRBJ2-6; D is tentatively TRBD1 or TRBD2 (5 bases each). The V end lost 1 base, the J end lost 0 bases, and 19 bases lay between the germline ends. Germline lookup yields CDR1 LGHDT and CDR2 YNNKEL (reference sequence). This CDR3 is 20 amino acids long. The CDR3 DNA sequence: TGTGCCAGCAGCCAAGTAGAGGGGCCTGTAACAGGCTCTGGGGCCAACGTCCTGACTTTC. It codes for CASSQVEGPVTGSGANVLTF.

A single count supports this clone. The J gene is TRBJ1-1, the V gene TRBV28; a possible D gene is TRBD1 (6 bases). Germline loops: CDR1 MDHEN, CDR2 SYDVKM. The CDR3 runs 15 residues. The germline V and J ends were trimmed by 5 bases and 2 bases, with 15 bases remaining between them. CDR3 region: CASSLPTGSNTEAFF. The CDR3 region has the DNA TGTGCCAGCAGTCTCCCGACAGGAAGTAACACTGAAGCTTTCTTT.

This clone was recorded only once. This rearrangement joins TRBV3-1 (or the pseudogene TRBV3-2) to TRBJ2-2, with D unclear. Trimming pared 0 bases from V and 1 base from J, leaving 0 bases between. The V gene's germline CDR1 is LGHDT and CDR2 YNNKEL (reference sequence). The CDR3 sequence is 13 residues long. The chain's CDR3 is CASSQENTGELFF. In DNA form, the CDR3 reads TGTGCCAGCAGCCAAGAGAACACCGGGGAGCTGTTTTTT.

The chain has TRBV28 and TRBJ1-1, with 11 positions matching TRBD1. Germline V gene data show CDR1 as MDHEN and CDR2 as SYDVKM. Germline trimming cut 5 bases from V and 4 bases from J; bases unmatched to any gene: 12. This CDR3 region has 17 residues. For the CDR3, the DNA is TGTGCCAGCAGTCCGTCTGGGACAGGGGGTTATGGCACTGAAGCTTTCTTT. It encodes CASSPSGTGGYGTEAFF.

This clone was counted a single time. The chain links TRBV28 to TRBJ2-2; D not resolved. CDR1 is MDHEN and CDR2 is SYDVKM in the germline V gene. Trimming took off 2 bases at V and 8 bases at J, with 6 bases between the two ends. CDR3 length: 12 amino acids. CDR3 sequence reads: CASSLIWGELFF. As DNA, the CDR3 is TGTGCCAGCAGTTTAATTTGGGGGGAGCTGTTTTTT.

This clone was seen just once. The chain has TRBV2 and TRBJ2-1, with D hard to call. Germline V gene lookup returns CDR1 SNHLY and CDR2 FYNNEI. Trimming removed 4 bases from V and 7 bases from J, with 11 bases in between. CDR3 length: 13 amino acids. The CDR3 bases are TGTGCCAGCAGTGCTTATTTAGGGAATGAGCAGTTCTTC. Translating gives CASSAYLGNEQFF.

The chain couples TRBV29-1 to TRBJ1-2, with a possible D match to TRBD1 (5 bases). The V gene lost 7 bases and the J gene lost 1 base, with 16 bases spanning the gap. The CDR3 loop spans 14 amino acids. Germline V gene lookup returns CDR1 SQVTM and CDR2 ANQGSEA. CDR3 sequence (DNA): TGCAGCGCCGAGGGGCAGACCAATAACTATGGCTACACCTTC. Its translation: CSAEGQTNNYGYTF.

This clone has just one count. The genes are TRBV9 and TRBJ1-2; possible D gene TRBD1, 6 bases. The CDR3 runs to 13 residues. CDR1 and CDR2 (germline): SGDLS, YYNGEE. The V end lost 3 bases, the J end lost 7 bases, and 13 bases lay between the germline ends. The CDR3 here is CASSAAGVGGYTF. The CDR3 bases are TGTGCCAGCAGCGCCGCAGGGGTAGGTGGCTACACCTTC. Complete variable domain (other parts from reference TRBV9 and TRBJ1-2): DSGVTQTPKHLITATGQRVTLRCSPRSGDLSVYWYQQSLDQGLQFLIQYYNGEERAKGNILERFSAQQFPDLHSELNLSSLELGDSALYFCASSAAGVGGYTFGSGTRLTVV.

This chain uses TRBV9 with TRBJ2-2; unclear D gene. This CDR3 is 17 amino acids long. V gave up 0 bases and J gave up 2 bases, with 14 bases separating them. From germline, CDR1 is SGDLS and CDR2 YYNGEE. The CDR3 protein is CASSVARLDPNTGELFF. CDR3 in DNA: TGTGCCAGCAGCGTAGCCCGGCTAGACCCTAACACCGGGGAGCTGTTTTTT.